What follows are 4 T cell receptor beta chains derived from one specimen sequenced in a study of T cells in Graves' hyperthyroidism and ophthalmopathy. TCR beta CDR3 regions were amplified from RNA transcripts. With the HTBI primer set, the TCR CDR3 went through a first round of RT-PCR. From the multiplex PCR reads, TCRdb called clonotypes with MiXCR, one entry per CDR3 protein. The table shows about 710,000 distinct CDR3 sequences, with around 15% occurring only once. Material for sequencing was blood. The source is a man between 18 and 35 years old with Graves' hyperthyroidism.

The CDR3 loop is CASSPLQGQTQYF. The CDR3 coding sequence is TGTGCCAGCTCACCTCTACAGGGACAGACCCAGTACTTC. This chain links TRBV18 with TRBJ2-5; TRBD1 is a possible D gene (6 bases). Trimming took 3 bases from V and 6 from J, leaving 11 bases between them. CDR3 length: 13 residues. CDR1 and CDR2 from the germline V gene are KGHSH and LQKENI.

This clonotype was seen only a few times. The chain couples TRBV10-2 to TRBJ2-7; 10 nucleotides align to TRBD1. V trimming: 10 bases; J trimming: 6 bases; junction bases outside the gene matches: 3. Per germline, CDR1 WSHSY and CDR2 SAAADI. CDR3 size: 11 residues. The CDR3 nucleotides are TGCGCCATCCGACAGGGGGCCGAGCAGTACTTC. Amino acids: CAIRQGAEQYF.

The table lists this clonotype with a few counts. The chain carries TRBV11-1 and TRBJ2-6; D is uncertain. CDR3 length equals 15 residues. Germline CDR1 is SGHAT and CDR2 is FQDESV (reference sequence). V lost 1 base to trimming and J lost 5 bases, with 9 bases between them. For the CDR3, the DNA is TGTGCCAGCAGCTTAGATGGTTGGAGGGCCAACGTCCTGACTTTC. It is translated as CASSLDGWRANVLTF. Variable domain in full (rest from reference TRBV11-1 and TRBJ2-6): EAEVAQSPRYKITEKSQAVAFWCDPISGHATLYWYRQILGQGPELLVQFQDESVVDDSQLPKDRFSAERLKGVDSTLKIQPAELGDSAMYLCASSLDGWRANVLTFGAGSRLTVL.

This clonotype has ten or more counts. J is TRBJ2-3 and V is TRBV28; D possibly corresponds to TRBD1 (6 bases). CDR1 is MDHEN and CDR2 is SYDVKM in the germline V gene. V shed 7 bases and J shed 2 bases, with 19 bases lying between them. The CDR3 loop spans 16 amino acids. For the CDR3, the DNA is TGTGCCAGCATGTCAGGGGATTCCCTTTCCACAGATACGCAGTATTTT. This encodes CASMSGDSLSTDTQYF.